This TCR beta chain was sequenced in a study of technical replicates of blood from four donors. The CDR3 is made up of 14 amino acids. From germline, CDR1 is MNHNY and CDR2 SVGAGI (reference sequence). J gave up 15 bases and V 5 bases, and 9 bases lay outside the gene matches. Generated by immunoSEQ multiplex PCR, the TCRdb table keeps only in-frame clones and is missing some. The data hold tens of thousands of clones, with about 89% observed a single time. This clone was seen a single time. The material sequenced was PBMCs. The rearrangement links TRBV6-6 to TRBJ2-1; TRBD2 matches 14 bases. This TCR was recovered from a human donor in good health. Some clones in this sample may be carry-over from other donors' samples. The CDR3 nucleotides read TGTGCCAGCAGTAGCCGACTAGCGGGAGGGCCGGGGTTCTTC. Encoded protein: CASSSRLAGGPGFF.